This entry features one TCR beta chain sequence. Antigen: not known. This entry is derived from a study of shared clonotypes between healthy human individuals. The germline V gene encodes CDR1 MNHEY and CDR2 SMNVEV (reference sequence). The V and J ends lost 3 bases and 7 bases respectively, with 12 bases between them. This CDR3 is built from 14 residues. Profiled with immunoSEQ multiplex PCR; TCRdb holds only in-frame clones, not every one. The sample records about 2 million clones, 85% to 95% being singletons. The naive CD8 population came from CD45RO-negative cells selected for CCR7, without terminally differentiated effector memory CD45RA+ cells. Every one of the donors was a Caucasian adult that lived in Nashville, Tennessee. Study findings and constraints: Sampling included only blood; tissue repertoires likely differ.

The specimen was naive CD8+ T cells sorted from blood. The TCR was taken from a man in his late teens or twenties in good health. The chain has TRBV27 and TRBJ1-4; D may be TRBD1 (5 bases). CDR3 sequence: CASSLGGTSEKLFF. The CDR3 DNA is TGTGCCAGCAGTTTGGGGGGGACGTCTGAAAAACTGTTTTTT.